The 16 T cell receptor beta chains below all came from one sample that was sequenced in a study of T cells in Graves' hyperthyroidism and ophthalmopathy. RNA transcripts served as the template for amplifying TCR beta CDR3 regions. HTBI primers were employed in a first-round RT-PCR of the TCR CDR3. TCRdb passed the multiplex PCR reads through MiXCR, listing each CDR3 protein once. The sample yields 300,000 to 450,000 distinct CDR3 sequences, around 18% seen once. The sample consisted of blood. The receptors originated from a woman aged 40 to 50 with Graves' ophthalmopathy.

This clonotype has ten or more counts. This chain uses TRBV29-1 with TRBJ2-5; 7 positions match TRBD2. Germline CDR1 is SQVTM and CDR2 is ANQGSEA. CDR3 size: 12 residues. The V gene end was trimmed by 4 bases and the J gene end by 5 bases; junction bases not matched to a gene: 4. CDR3 in DNA: TGCAGCGTTGCTGGACTAGGGGAGACCCAGTACTTC. Translation gives CSVAGLGETQYF.

This clonotype was recorded many times. This chain uses TRBV19 with TRBJ1-2; TRBD1 might be the D (5 bases). V lost 7 bases, J lost 10 bases, and 25 bases lay in between. This CDR3 contains 15 residues. Germline V lookup: CDR1 LNHDA, CDR2 SQIVND (reference sequence). The DNA of the CDR3 is TGTGCCAGTACATCACATGCAAAAGGGACGGAGGCCTACACCTTC. Translating gives CASTSHAKGTEAYTF.

This clonotype has only a few counts. This rearrangement joins TRBV10-3 to TRBJ2-7; the match to TRBD1 covers 11 bases. Unmatched junction bases numbered 11, after V lost 10 bases and J lost 3 bases. Per the germline V gene, CDR1 is ENHRY and CDR2 is SYGVKD. This CDR3 has 15 residues. The CDR3 coding sequence is TGTGCCACATGCGTGGGCGGGACAGGGGGCTACGAGCAGTACTTC. This encodes CATCVGGTGGYEQYF.

This clonotype was counted at least ten times. The chain carries TRBV7-9 and TRBJ2-7; D remains unclear. CDR3 length equals 15 residues. CDR1 and CDR2 from the germline V gene are SEHNR and FQNEAQ (reference sequence). Deletions cut 3 bases from V and 3 bases from J, with 15 bases between. The CDR3 coding sequence is TGTGCCAGCAGCTTGGATCCAGACCCCCGCTACGAGCAGTACTTC. It is translated as CASSLDPDPRYEQYF.

This clonotype was counted many times. This chain links TRBV6-2 or TRBV6-3 with TRBJ1-4; D is undetermined. This CDR3 is built from 17 residues. Looked up from germline, CDR1 is MNHEY and CDR2 is SVGEGT. V lost 0 bases, J lost 0 bases, and 11 bases lay in between. The CDR3 DNA is TGTGCCAGCAGTTACTCGCCGAATTTTGCAACTAATGAAAAACTGTTTTTT. Translating it yields CASSYSPNFATNEKLFF.

The chain links TRBV20-1 to TRBJ2-7; 12 bases map to TRBD2. Trimming took 6 bases from V and 7 from J; bases not matched to a gene: 10. The V gene's germline CDR1 is DFQATT and CDR2 SNEGSKA (reference sequence). The CDR3 runs to 14 residues. CDR3 sequence (DNA): TGCAGTGCCACGACTAGCGGGAGTTGGGGAGAGCAGTACTTC. Protein product: CSATTSGSWGEQYF.

This clonotype appeared many times. The rearrangement links TRBV5-1 to TRBJ1-5; D call uncertain. The CDR3 spans 13 residues. Germline-derived CDR1 and CDR2 are SGHRS and YFSETQ. With 4 bases removed from V and 7 bases from J, the gap between germline ends came to 12 bases. The CDR3 DNA is TGCGCCAGCAGCCCTTGGAGTGGACAGCCCCAGCATTTT. Amino acid sequence: CASSPWSGQPQHF.

This clonotype has ten or more counts. This chain joins TRBV28 and TRBJ2-7; 8 bases fit TRBD1. Germline assignment: CDR1 MDHEN and CDR2 SYDVKM. With V trimmed by 5 bases and J by 0 bases, 6 bases remained unmatched. The CDR3 sequence is 15 residues long. The CDR3 region is CASSNRDRSSYEQYF. Here the CDR3 DNA reads TGTGCCAGCAGTAACCGGGACAGGAGCTCCTACGAGCAGTACTTC.

This clonotype came up many times. The V and J genes are TRBV28 and TRBJ1-1; TRBD1 matches 9 bases. The CDR3 extends over 12 amino acids. V lost 6 bases, J lost 6 bases, and 2 bases stayed unmatched. Germline loops: CDR1 MDHEN, CDR2 SYDVKM. The CDR3 sequence: CASRRQGAEAFF. CDR3 DNA: TGTGCCAGCAGACGACAGGGGGCTGAAGCTTTCTTT.

This clonotype came up many times. V gene TRBV6-1 combines with J gene TRBJ2-5; TRBD1 agrees at 8 bases. Germline loops: CDR1 MNHNS, CDR2 SASEGT. There are 13 residues in the CDR3. V was clipped by 5 bases and J by 5 bases; unmatched bases: 4. CDR3 DNA: TGTGCCAGCAGTACCACAGGGGGTGAGACCCAGTACTTC. Translating it yields CASSTTGGETQYF.

This chain links TRBV27 with TRBJ1-3; 7 bases agree with TRBD1. Germline V gives CDR1 MNHEY, CDR2 SMNVEV (reference sequence). The ends lost 6 bases at V and 4 bases at J; junction bases unmatched: 9. The length of the CDR3 is 15 residues. CDR3 region: CASSPPRTGGNTIYF. The CDR3, as DNA: TGTGCCAGCAGCCCCCCCCGGACAGGAGGAAACACCATATATTTT.

This clonotype was counted between two and nine times. V usage is TRBV11-3 and J usage is TRBJ1-2; 9 bases align to TRBD1. V dropped 8 bases and J dropped 4; count of bases not matched to a gene: 8. CDR3 length equals 14 residues. From germline, CDR1 is SGHNT and CDR2 YENEEA. CDR3 amino acids: CASGRPDRGYGYTF. The CDR3, as DNA: TGTGCCAGCGGCCGCCCGGACAGGGGCTATGGCTACACCTTC.

This sequence joins TRBV12-3 or TRBV12-4 and TRBJ1-2; D ambiguous. Between the trimmed V and J ends, which lost 4 bases and 0 bases, there was a span of 9 bases. The CDR3 covers 14 residues. CDR3 DNA: TGTGCCAGCAGTTCCCAGAGGGCTAACTATGGCTACACCTTC. Protein product: CASSSQRANYGYTF.

The sample holds many counts of this clonotype. The J gene is TRBJ1-1, the V gene TRBV30; no firm D call. Germline assignment: CDR1 GTSNPN and CDR2 SVGIG (reference sequence). Trimming shortened V by 3 bases and J by 4 bases, and 15 bases separated the two germline ends. The CDR3 length is 14 residues. The CDR3 sequence: CAWRGRGRTTEAFF. In DNA form, the CDR3 reads TGTGCCTGGAGGGGCAGAGGGCGTACCACTGAAGCTTTCTTT.

V gene TRBV30 combines with J gene TRBJ1-1; D unclear. Trimming stripped 2 bases from V and 8 bases from J, with 6 bases between. Germline assignment: CDR1 GTSNPN and CDR2 SVGIG (reference sequence). This CDR3 region has 10 residues. The CDR3 region has the DNA TGTGCCTGGAGTCGCGGGGAAGCTTTCTTT. Residues: CAWSRGEAFF.

The table lists this clonotype with many counts. J is TRBJ1-5 and V is TRBV12-3 or TRBV12-4; D uncertain. This CDR3 is 17 amino acids long. V was pared by 5 bases and J by 5 bases, with 22 bases between. This CDR3 is CASSPRPPFGQDQPQHF. CDR3 DNA: TGTGCCAGCAGTCCTAGACCCCCTTTTGGGCAGGATCAGCCCCAGCATTTT.